This is a list of T cell receptor beta chains from one sample in a study of cytomegalovirus exposure and HLA in healthy donors. Here immunoSEQ multiplex PCR was the method, and the copy in TCRdb shows in-frame clones only, minus some. This repertoire shows 120,000 to 150,000 clones, around a tenth found once; its top ten account for around 1.9%. The sequenced sample was PBMCs. The receptors were gathered from a male donor in good health and CMV-seronegative. CDR3s leave out the opening cysteine and the closing phenylalanine or tryptophan. The order of the fields is V gene, CDR3 length, J gene, clone size, CDR3 protein. Part of the rows lack a size; the others show once, few, many or a class for expanded clones.

v_call: TRBV7-9
cdr3_length: 13
j_call: TRBJ2-3
clone_size: NA
cdr3_aa: ASSLGGGRVDTQY

v_call: TRBV5-1
cdr3_length: 11
j_call: TRBJ2-5
clone_size: NA
cdr3_aa: ASRAGVQETQY

v_call: TRBV4-3
cdr3_length: 13
j_call: TRBJ2-1
clone_size: NA
cdr3_aa: ASSQRDRGYNEQF

v_call: TRBV10-3
cdr3_length: 13
j_call: TRBJ2-5
clone_size: NA
cdr3_aa: AISESPTAQETQY

v_call: TRBV5-4
cdr3_length: 13
j_call: TRBJ1-2
clone_size: few
cdr3_aa: ASSLVTGGNYGYT

v_call: TRBV9
cdr3_length: 13
j_call: TRBJ2-1
clone_size: NA
cdr3_aa: ASSPSGGQNNEQF

v_call: TRBV4-2
cdr3_length: 14
j_call: TRBJ2-2
clone_size: few
cdr3_aa: ASTQEVAGDTGELF

v_call: TRBV10-3
cdr3_length: 14
j_call: TRBJ1-4
clone_size: few
cdr3_aa: AISDATGGTNEKLF

v_call: TRBV23-1
cdr3_length: 13
j_call: TRBJ2-1
clone_size: NA
cdr3_aa: ASSQSSLAGNEQF

v_call: TRBV7-2
cdr3_length: 12
j_call: TRBJ1-6
clone_size: NA
cdr3_aa: ASSFNGRNSPLH

v_call: TRBV5-1
cdr3_length: 13
j_call: TRBJ2-5
clone_size: once
cdr3_aa: ASSSSTGGSETQY

v_call: TRBV5-6
cdr3_length: 13
j_call: TRBJ1-6
clone_size: NA
cdr3_aa: ASSLGTGGNSPLH

v_call: TRBV10-3
cdr3_length: 11
j_call: TRBJ2-7
clone_size: few
cdr3_aa: AINPDFRREQY

v_call: TRBV5-6
cdr3_length: 11
j_call: TRBJ2-7
clone_size: few
cdr3_aa: ASSPLGGDEQY

v_call: TRBV5-1
cdr3_length: 13
j_call: TRBJ1-1
clone_size: few
cdr3_aa: ASSWGQGDSNQAF

v_call: TRBV7-9
cdr3_length: 12
j_call: TRBJ1-5
clone_size: few
cdr3_aa: ASSPTWEDQPQH

v_call: TRBV28
cdr3_length: 13
j_call: TRBJ2-2
clone_size: NA
cdr3_aa: ASSLGGRNTGELF

v_call: TRBV7-9
cdr3_length: 14
j_call: TRBJ2-2
clone_size: NA
cdr3_aa: ASSLFAGGNTGELF

v_call: TRBV28
cdr3_length: 11
j_call: TRBJ1-2
clone_size: NA
cdr3_aa: ASSSDRGQVYT

v_call: TRBV30
cdr3_length: 13
j_call: TRBJ1-5
clone_size: few
cdr3_aa: AWSARSDQNQPQH

v_call: TRBV7-9
cdr3_length: 12
j_call: TRBJ1-1
clone_size: few
cdr3_aa: ASSLRGQDTEAF

v_call: TRBV7-3
cdr3_length: 11
j_call: TRBJ2-7
clone_size: NA
cdr3_aa: ASSSLPGGEQY

v_call: TRBV6-5
cdr3_length: 13
j_call: TRBJ2-7
clone_size: NA
cdr3_aa: ASSPGGYSPYEQY

v_call: TRBV27
cdr3_length: 14
j_call: TRBJ1-1
clone_size: few
cdr3_aa: ASSLSGLRENTEAF

v_call: TRBV6-1
cdr3_length: 15
j_call: TRBJ2-7
clone_size: few
cdr3_aa: ASSGPGTSGLTYEQY

v_call: TRBV4-1
cdr3_length: 14
j_call: TRBJ1-2
clone_size: few
cdr3_aa: ASSNHRQISNYGYT

v_call: TRBV5-6
cdr3_length: 12
j_call: TRBJ1-1
clone_size: few
cdr3_aa: ASSLGGRNTEAF

v_call: TRBV27
cdr3_length: 14
j_call: TRBJ2-5
clone_size: NA
cdr3_aa: ASSLVAGRPQETQY